This record concerns one TCR beta chain sequence. What it binds is unknown. Libraries of TRB cDNA were made by 5' RACE and carried UMIs. TCRdb re-called the 5' RACE reads and catalogs CDR3 proteins one per entry, DNA excluded. The sample table includes some 130,000 distinct CDR3 sequences. Germline values: CDR1 DFQATT, CDR2 SNEGSKA (reference sequence). This CDR3 is 15 amino acids long. The data derive from a study of CXCR3-negative and CXCR3-positive naive CD8 T cells. Across the whole study: Sequencing gave approximately 140 million TRB reads overall, about 1.5 +/- 0.3 million per library. The study, taken as a whole, reports: For naive cells, CXCR3-negative and CXCR3-positive subsets had similar TRBV-TRBJ usage; for memory cells, usage differed. Naive subsets displayed similar surface CD5, and TCR strength was inferred from TRB CDR3 properties.

CD45RO-CCR7+CD27+CD95- expression identified naive CD8+ T cells. This chain connects TRBV20-1 to TRBJ2-1; TCRdb selects TRBD1, and the lack of DNA leaves this call unchecked. This TCR was recovered from a human donor in good health. Some clones in this sample may be carry-over from other donors' samples. Sequencing was done on a sample of naive CXCR3- CD8+ T cells from blood. Documented subset: CD45RO-CCR7+CD27+CD95- naive CD8+ T cells lacking CXCR3 (TNR3-). CDR3 in amino acids: CSARWIRGDYNEQFF.